One TCR beta chain is described in this entry. Its antigen is unidentified. The data are from a study of cytomegalovirus exposure and HLA in healthy donors. Study conclusions and caveats: Across donors, most TCRs were seen rarely, yet some public ones were widespread. Reports indicate that TCR beta sequences accurately predicted the HLA-A and HLA-B alleles of most subjects.

This CDR3 is built from 17 residues. Germline values: CDR1 SGHNT, CDR2 YYREEE (reference sequence). V lost 4 bases to trimming and J lost 0 bases; unmatched junction nucleotides: 8. PCR primers comprised 60 Vbeta and 13 Jbeta primers. Repertoires were generated with immunoSEQ multiplex PCR, while TCRdb's copy carries only in-frame clones and drops some. The data contain 100,000 to 150,000 clones, about three quarters of them seen just once; the ten biggest clones take up around 1.5%. This TCR came from a woman in her late teens or twenties in good health and CMV-seronegative. Sequencing was carried out using PBMCs. This chain uses TRBV5-4 with TRBJ2-3; 10 bases line up with TRBD2. Written as DNA, the CDR3 is TGTGCCAGCAGCGGAGCGGGAGGGCCCTGGAGCACAGATACGCAGTATTTT. Translating gives CASSGAGGPWSTDTQYF.